A single sample gave rise to the 29 T cell receptor beta chains below, sequenced in a study of tissue T cells after allogeneic stem cell transplantation. TCRdb's copy holds only in-frame clones and misses some; the assay was immunoSEQ multiplex PCR. Altogether several thousand clones are present, approximately 60% being singletons, with the ten largest covering under 20%. The material sequenced was tissue from the jejunum, taken at autopsy. These receptors originate from a female donor over 55 with lung cancer.

Concerning this clone: A much larger clonotype is one base distant, so this may be a read error. Other DNA sequences in the sample encode the same CDR3. The chain links TRBV2 to TRBJ1-1, with D maybe TRBD1 (6 bases). CDR1 SNHLY and CDR2 FYNNEI come from the germline V gene. V lost 3 bases and J 2 bases, leaving 7 bases between the germline ends. There are 13 residues in the CDR3. CDR3 DNA: TGTGCCAGCAGTGACGGGACAAACACTGAAGCTTTCTTT. As protein: CASSDGTNTEAFF.

The chain carries TRBV20-1 and TRBJ1-1; no clear D. There are 11 residues in the CDR3. CDR1 is DFQATT, CDR2 SNEGSKA, per germline (reference sequence). The V gene lost 1 base and the J gene lost 10 bases, with 10 bases spanning the gap. CDR3 region: CSARVVSTAFF. The CDR3 DNA sequence: TGCAGTGCTAGAGTAGTCAGTACAGCTTTCTTT.

The chain combines TRBV30 with TRBJ2-2, with TRBD1 identical over 8 bases. The length of the CDR3 is 13 residues. Germline V CDR1 and CDR2: GTSNPN, SVGIG (reference sequence). The ends lost 2 bases at V and 6 bases at J; junction bases unmatched: 2. This CDR3 reads CAWSRQGSGELFF. Here the CDR3 DNA reads TGTGCCTGGAGTCGACAGGGGTCCGGGGAGCTGTTTTTT.

In its sample, this clone ranks as medium-sized. The chain uses TRBV5-5 and TRBJ1-1, with 8 bases that match TRBD1. Germline V gene data show CDR1 as SGHKS and CDR2 as YYEKEE (reference sequence). Trimming at V came to 4 bases and at J to 2 bases, leaving 4 bases not matched to a gene. The CDR3 length is 14 residues. CDR3 bases: TGTGCCAGCAGCCCCGGACAGGGCAACACTGAAGCTTTCTTT. Amino acids: CASSPGQGNTEAFF.

V gene TRBV27 combines with J gene TRBJ2-1; the match to TRBD2 covers 16 bases. Germline CDR1 and CDR2: MNHEY and SMNVEV (reference sequence). Unmatched junction bases numbered 6, after V lost 10 bases and J lost 0 bases. This CDR3 comprises 17 residues. This CDR3 is CATTGLAGGSSYNEQFF. The CDR3 DNA is TGTGCCACCACGGGACTAGCGGGAGGGAGCTCCTACAATGAGCAGTTCTTC.

This chain links TRBV6-5 with TRBJ2-1, with 9 bases matching TRBD2. The V and J ends lost 11 bases and 0 bases, in that order; junction bases with no gene match: 5. This CDR3 is 14 amino acids long. Germline assignment: CDR1 MNHEY and CDR2 SVGAGI. The CDR3 sequence: CAVSGGSSYNEQFF. CDR3 DNA sequence: TGTGCCGTTAGCGGGGGCAGCTCCTACAATGAGCAGTTCTTC.

The chain uses TRBV7-2 and TRBJ1-2, with a possible D match to TRBD1 (5 bases). The CDR3 sequence is 14 residues long. V was clipped by 1 base and J by 2 bases, with 8 bases between them. Germline V gives CDR1 SGHTA, CDR2 FQGNSA. The CDR3 loop is CASSLGAGNYGYTF. The CDR3, as DNA: TGTGCCAGCAGCTTAGGGGCAGGGAACTATGGCTACACCTTC.

This chain links TRBV28 with TRBJ2-1, with 9 nucleotides matching TRBD1. Germline-derived CDR1 and CDR2 are MDHEN and SYDVKM. V lost 6 bases, J lost 6 bases, and 6 bases stayed unmatched. The CDR3 runs 14 residues. Written as DNA, the CDR3 is TGTGCCAGCAGAGACGGACAGGGGACCAATGAGCAGTTCTTC. This sequence encodes CASRDGQGTNEQFF.

The chain carries TRBV4-2 and TRBJ1-2, with 7 bases matching TRBD1. Looked up from germline, CDR1 is LGHNA and CDR2 is YNFKEQ. There are 17 residues in the CDR3. After removal of 3 bases from V and 4 bases from J, the junction contained 14 bases not matched to a gene. CDR3 amino acids: CASSHPRSTGSIYGYTF. Here the CDR3 DNA reads TGTGCCAGCAGCCACCCCAGGTCGACAGGGTCTATCTATGGCTACACCTTC.

The chain is built from TRBV5-1 and TRBJ2-7; 12 bases align to TRBD2. The V gene end was trimmed by 4 bases and the J gene end by 5 bases; junction bases not matched to a gene: 7. The germline CDR1 and CDR2 sequences are SGHRS and YFSETQ. The length of the CDR3 is 15 residues. The CDR3 is CASSLWTSGIHEQYF. The CDR3 DNA is TGCGCCAGCAGCCTTTGGACTAGCGGGATCCACGAGCAGTACTTC.

V usage is TRBV5-1 and J usage is TRBJ2-7; TRBD1 matches at 9 bases. CDR1 SGHRS and CDR2 YFSETQ come from the germline V gene. The CDR3 covers 14 residues. The junction had 5 bases not matched to a gene; V was cut back by 4 bases and J by 3 bases. CDR3 DNA sequence: TGCGCCAGCAGCAAGGGACAGGGCCTCTACGAGCAGTACTTC. It codes for CASSKGQGLYEQYF. Together with reference TRBV5-1 and TRBJ2-7, the CDR3 gives the full variable domain: KAGVTQTPRYLIKTRGQQVTLSCSPISGHRSVSWYQQTPGQGLQFLFEYFSETQRNKGNFPGRFSGRQFSNSRSEMNVSTLELGDSALYLCASSKGQGLYEQYFGPGTRLTVT.

The chain employs TRBV9 and TRBJ1-3; D gene unclear. The CDR3 totals 12 residues. CDR1 is SGDLS and CDR2 is YYNGEE in the germline V gene. V was pared by 4 bases and J by 4 bases, with 6 bases between. CDR3 coding DNA: TGTGCCAGCAGCCCCCGGGGAAACACCATATATTTT. Amino acid sequence: CASSPRGNTIYF. The variable domain in full, with the rest retrieved from reference TRBV9 and TRBJ1-3, is DSGVTQTPKHLITATGQRVTLRCSPRSGDLSVYWYQQSLDQGLQFLIQYYNGEERAKGNILERFSAQQFPDLHSELNLSSLELGDSALYFCASSPRGNTIYFGEGSWLTVV.

The chain joins TRBV6-5 to TRBJ2-7, with 8 bases fitting TRBD2. The CDR3 consists of 14 residues. Trimming took 6 bases from V and 0 from J; bases not matched to a gene: 4. Per the germline V gene, CDR1 is MNHEY and CDR2 is SVGAGI. The CDR3 DNA reads TGTGCCAGCAGCCGAAGCGGGAGCTCCTACGAGCAGTACTTC. Its protein product is CASSRSGSSYEQYF.

The gene calls are TRBV7-2 and TRBJ2-3; 9 positions agree with TRBD1. The CDR3 is made up of 17 amino acids. Germline CDR1 and CDR2: SGHTA and FQGNSA. Trimming removed 1 base from V and 3 bases from J; junction bases left unmatched: 8. The CDR3 loop reads CASSLGYRGPGTDTQYF. CDR3 coding DNA: TGTGCCAGCAGCTTAGGGTACAGGGGGCCTGGTACAGATACGCAGTATTTT.

CDR3 sequence: CASSRGFGTNTGELFF. The CDR3 DNA reads as TGCGCCAGCAGCAGGGGTTTCGGCACGAACACCGGGGAGCTGTTTTTT. The chain joins TRBV4-1 to TRBJ2-2, with D possibly matching TRBD1 (5 bases). The CDR3 spans 16 residues. CDR1 MGHRA and CDR2 YSYEKL come from the germline V gene. V dropped 5 bases and J dropped 0 bases, with 13 bases sitting between them.

This sequence joins TRBV15 and TRBJ2-5, with a tentative D call TRBD1 (7 bases). The CDR3 is 15 residues long. Trimming shortened V by 3 bases and J by 2 bases, and 13 bases separated the two germline ends. Per germline, CDR1 LNHNV and CDR2 YYDKDF (reference sequence). The CDR3 nucleotides read TGTGCCACCAGCAGGGGCGGGACAGCTCAAGAGACCCAGTACTTC. Its translation is CATSRGGTAQETQYF.

This rearrangement joins TRBV6-7 to TRBJ2-1; D not resolved. TRBV6-7 is an open reading frame whose function is uncertain. V gave up 2 bases and J gave up 10 bases, with 12 bases separating them. The CDR3 runs 13 residues. Here the CDR3 reads CASSYLNCREQFF. The CDR3 nucleotides are TGTGCCAGCAGTTACCTGAATTGCCGCGAGCAGTTCTTC.

The CDR3: CASTTGTSGGYNEQFF. The CDR3 bases are TGTGCCAGCACCACAGGGACTAGCGGGGGCTACAATGAGCAGTTCTTC. The chain couples TRBV28 to TRBJ2-1; TRBD2 aligns across 14 bases. V trimming: 7 bases; J trimming: 3 bases; junction bases outside the gene matches: 5. The CDR3 has 16 residues. CDR1 and CDR2 from the germline V gene are MDHEN and SYDVKM.

A few counts support this clone. This rearrangement joins TRBV6-5 to TRBJ1-3; 7 bases line up with TRBD1. V was clipped by 6 bases and J by 4 bases; unmatched bases: 6. Germline lookup yields CDR1 MNHEY and CDR2 SVGAGI. The CDR3 is 14 amino acids. The CDR3 DNA reads as TGTGCCAGCAGAGCGACAGGGTCCGGAAACACCATATATTTT. As protein: CASRATGSGNTIYF.

This clone was detected only a few times. The chain carries TRBV27 and TRBJ2-1, with no clear D. Trimming shortened V by 2 bases and J by 5 bases, and 4 bases separated the two germline ends. Germline CDR1 is MNHEY and CDR2 is SMNVEV (reference sequence). The CDR3 length is 12 residues. The CDR3 DNA is TGTGCCAGCAGTTTAACCCACAATGAGCAGTTCTTC. This translates into CASSLTHNEQFF.

This clone was counted between two and nine times. The chain employs TRBV6-2 or TRBV6-3 and TRBJ1-1; D not resolved. Germline V gives CDR1 MNHEY, CDR2 SVGEGT. This CDR3 contains 14 residues. V shed 5 bases and J shed 0 bases, with 10 bases lying between them. The CDR3 DNA sequence: TGTGCCAGCAGTCCCATGCGGGTGAACACTGAAGCTTTCTTT. Encoded protein: CASSPMRVNTEAFF.

V is TRBV3-1 (or the pseudogene TRBV3-2) and J is TRBJ2-7, with D perhaps matching TRBD1 or TRBD2 (6 bases each). The CDR3 has 17 residues. Trimming shortened V by 0 bases and J by 2 bases, and 17 bases separated the two germline ends. The germline CDR1 and CDR2 sequences are LGHDT and YNNKEL (reference sequence). The CDR3 here is CASSQDGGTRSAYEQYF. The CDR3 nucleotides are TGTGCCAGCAGCCAAGATGGGGGGACAAGAAGCGCCTACGAGCAGTACTTC.

The rearrangement joins TRBV5-1 to TRBJ2-1; 11 bases are shared with TRBD2. This CDR3 has 16 residues. Germline-derived CDR1 and CDR2 are SGHRS and YFSETQ. After removal of 4 bases from V and 4 bases from J, the junction contained 7 bases not matched to a gene. CDR3 protein: CASSLQTSGTYNEQFF. The CDR3 nucleotides read TGCGCCAGCAGCCTTCAGACTAGCGGGACTTACAATGAGCAGTTCTTC.

The rearrangement links TRBV19 to TRBJ2-7, with 9 bases fitting TRBD1. The germline gives CDR1 LNHDA, CDR2 SQIVND (reference sequence). With 6 bases clipped from V and 4 bases from J, the junction kept 7 bases outside the gene matches. The CDR3 covers 14 residues. This CDR3 is CASSKGGQGYEQYF. In DNA, the CDR3 is TGTGCCAGTAGCAAAGGGGGACAGGGTTACGAGCAGTACTTC.

A few counts support this clone. The chain is built from TRBV29-1 and TRBJ1-4; no reliable D call. CDR3 length equals 14 residues. Germline V gene lookup returns CDR1 SQVTM and CDR2 ANQGSEA. Trimming removed 5 bases at V and 0 bases at J, with 10 bases between. CDR3 sequence: CSVLGFATNEKLFF. The CDR3 nucleotides are TGCAGCGTTCTGGGGTTTGCAACTAATGAAAAACTGTTTTTT.

The chain recombines TRBV9 with TRBJ1-3; weak D call: TRBD1 (6 bases). The germline CDR1 and CDR2 sequences are SGDLS and YYNGEE. Trimming left V 4 bases short and J 1 base short, with 15 bases between. The CDR3 extends over 16 amino acids. The CDR3 sequence is CASSQGQGRSGNTIYF. The CDR3 DNA follows: TGTGCCAGCAGCCAGGGGCAGGGGAGGTCTGGAAACACCATATATTTT.

The chain combines TRBV5-1 with TRBJ2-7, with 11 nucleotides matching TRBD2. Germline V gene lookup returns CDR1 SGHRS and CDR2 YFSETQ. The V segment lost 0 bases and the J segment 4 bases; nucleotides outside the gene matches: 6. The CDR3 covers 16 residues. The CDR3 spells CASSLAVSGRGYEQYF. In nucleotides, the CDR3 is TGCGCCAGCAGCTTGGCAGTTAGCGGGAGGGGGTACGAGCAGTACTTC.

This clone occurred a few times. This chain uses TRBV18 with TRBJ2-5; D uncertain. The ends were cut back, 4 bases at V and 3 bases at J, with 9 bases in the middle. Germline lookup yields CDR1 KGHSH and CDR2 LQKENI. This CDR3 spans 13 amino acids. The CDR3 protein is CASSRALKETQYF. The CDR3 coding sequence is TGTGCCAGCTCACGAGCCCTTAAAGAGACCCAGTACTTC.

The chain uses TRBV6-5 and TRBJ1-1, with 7 bases identical to TRBD1. Germline lookup yields CDR1 MNHEY and CDR2 SVGAGI. The CDR3 spans 14 residues. V lost 7 bases, J lost 1 base, and 6 bases stayed unmatched. CDR3 loop: CASTPGQPNTEAFF. The CDR3 DNA is TGTGCCAGCACCCCGGGACAGCCGAACACTGAAGCTTTCTTT.